A single sample is the source of the 25 T cell receptor beta chains below, sequenced in a study of beta chain features in type 1 diabetes. The authors reverse transcribed all of the isolated RNA, so sequencing captured expressed TCRB transcripts. Profiling relied on immunoSEQ multiplex PCR, and the TCRdb table lists in-frame clones only, not all of them. The table shows some 360,000 clones, with around 20% occurring only once. The source material was naive CD4+ T cells from blood. The receptors shown here come from a woman between 18 and 29 years old in good health.

There are a few counts of this clone. The chain joins TRBV7-3 to TRBJ2-6; TRBD1 matches 7 bases. The CDR3 is made up of 14 amino acids. V trimming: 2 bases; J trimming: 12 bases; junction bases outside the gene matches: 7. Germline CDR1 SGHTA, CDR2 FQGTGA. CDR3 DNA sequence: TGTGCCAGCAGCTTAGCGCTGACAGGGTCCGTCCTGACTTTC. As protein: CASSLALTGSVLTF.

This chain links TRBV4-1 with TRBJ2-7; TRBD1 matches 8 bases. Trimming at V came to 4 bases and at J to 1 base, leaving 12 bases not matched to a gene. CDR3 size: 17 residues. From germline, CDR1 is MGHRA and CDR2 YSYEKL. The CDR3 DNA reads TGCGCCAGCAGCCTGTCGACCGCTCGGACAGGGTCCTACGAGCAGTACTTC. It codes for CASSLSTARTGSYEQYF.

This clone was detected only a few times. The V gene is TRBV29-1, the J gene TRBJ2-7; 9 bases fit TRBD1. The J segment lost 2 bases and the V segment lost 5 bases, leaving 4 bases of the junction unmatched. The CDR3 is 13 amino acids. CDR1 and CDR2 (germline): SQVTM, ANQGSEA. This chain's CDR3 is CSVRGQGAYEQYF. The CDR3 bases are TGCAGCGTTCGGGGACAGGGCGCCTACGAGCAGTACTTC.

V gene TRBV6-5 combines with J gene TRBJ1-1; TRBD1 agrees at 7 bases. The CDR3 is 16 amino acids. The germline V gene has CDR1 MNHEY and CDR2 SVGAGI. Trimming took 4 bases from V and 7 from J; bases not matched to a gene: 15. CDR3 bases: TGTGCCAGCAGTTCCCCGGGGACAGTCGGAAGGCTTGAAGCTTTCTTT. The encoded protein is CASSSPGTVGRLEAFF.

The genes are TRBV7-2 and TRBJ1-1, with D hard to call. This CDR3 has 13 amino acids. Looked up from germline, CDR1 is SGHTA and CDR2 is FQGNSA. With 5 bases removed from V and 1 base from J, the gap between germline ends came to 8 bases. CDR3: CASSLNENTEAFF. In nucleotides, the CDR3 is TGTGCCAGCAGCCTAAACGAGAACACTGAAGCTTTCTTT.

V gene TRBV7-8 combines with J gene TRBJ1-5; D not certain. Germline lookup yields CDR1 SGHVS and CDR2 FQNEAQ. This CDR3 spans 13 amino acids. Deletions cut 5 bases from V and 5 bases from J, with 10 bases between. CDR3 amino acids: CASSATYDQPQHF. CDR3 coding DNA: TGTGCCAGCAGCGCGACATATGATCAGCCCCAGCATTTT.

This chain joins TRBV2 and TRBJ2-7, with 9 bases that match TRBD2. Germline assignment: CDR1 SNHLY and CDR2 FYNNEI. This CDR3 contains 16 residues. Unmatched junction bases numbered 11, after V lost 5 bases and J lost 3 bases. CDR3 sequence: CASSKTSGSGFYEQYF. CDR3 sequence (DNA): TGTGCCAGCAGTAAGACTAGCGGTTCGGGGTTCTACGAGCAGTACTTC.

This chain uses TRBV5-1 with TRBJ2-5, with D maybe TRBD2 (6 bases). The CDR3 is made up of 15 amino acids. Germline CDR1 SGHRS, CDR2 YFSETQ. V lost 3 bases and J lost 1, with 13 bases in between. The chain's CDR3 is CASSYLGLPQETQYF. CDR3 nucleotides: TGCGCCAGCAGCTACCTGGGACTTCCCCAAGAGACCCAGTACTTC.

J is TRBJ1-2 and V is TRBV4-2; D call uncertain. Germline CDR1 is LGHNA and CDR2 is YNFKEQ. V was shortened by 0 bases and J by 14 bases, with 22 bases between the two germline ends. The CDR3 spans 15 residues. CDR3 in amino acids: CASSQDPRSRGPETF. CDR3 bases: TGTGCCAGCAGCCAAGACCCCCGATCCCGGGGTCCTGAGACCTTC.

The chain couples TRBV28 to TRBJ2-3; weak D call: TRBD2 (5 bases). The germline V gene encodes CDR1 MDHEN and CDR2 SYDVKM. Trimming shortened V by 4 bases and J by 1 base, and 15 bases separated the two germline ends. The CDR3 totals 16 residues. The CDR3 loop reads CASSSALAAGTDTQYF. DNA of the CDR3: TGTGCCAGCAGTTCCGCCCTAGCCGCTGGCACAGATACGCAGTATTTT.

Only a few counts were recorded for this clone. The chain links TRBV12-5 to TRBJ2-3; 7 bases fit TRBD1. The CDR3 loop spans 15 amino acids. Unmatched junction bases numbered 5, after V lost 1 base and J lost 4 bases. In germline, CDR1 is LGHNT, CDR2 FRNRAP. CDR3 coding DNA: TGTGCTAGTGGTTTGGGACAGGGTCCCGCAGATACGCAGTATTTT. Its translation: CASGLGQGPADTQYF. The full variable domain, its missing parts supplied by reference TRBV12-5 and TRBJ2-3, is DARVTQTPRHKVTEMGQEVTMRCQPILGHNTVFWYRQTMMQGLELLAYFRNRAPLDDSGMPKDRFSAEMPDATLATLKIQPSEPRDSAVYFCASGLGQGPADTQYFGPGTRLTVL.

This clone was counted between two and nine times. The chain recombines TRBV28 with TRBJ2-5; D is unclear. The CDR3 covers 12 residues. Trimming cost V 3 bases and J 7 bases, with 9 bases left between them. CDR1 is MDHEN and CDR2 is SYDVKM in the germline V gene. The CDR3 is CASSFPTGTQYF. CDR3 bases: TGTGCCAGCAGTTTTCCAACGGGGACCCAGTACTTC. The whole variable domain, filled in from reference TRBV28 and TRBJ2-5, reads DVKVTQSSRYLVKRTGEKVFLECVQDMDHENMFWYRQDPGLGLRLIYFSYDVKMKEKGDIPEGYSVSREKKERFSLILESASTNQTSMYLCASSFPTGTQYFGPGTRLLVL.

CDR3 nucleotide sequence: TGTGCCTGGAGCGCCGACACGTTGGCCCAAGAGACCCAGTACTTC. It codes for CAWSADTLAQETQYF. The chain recombines TRBV30 with TRBJ2-5; D not resolved. Looked up from germline, CDR1 is GTSNPN and CDR2 is SVGIG (reference sequence). The V gene lost 3 bases and the J gene lost 1 base, with 15 bases spanning the gap. The length of the CDR3 is 15 residues.

This chain uses TRBV6-5 with TRBJ2-7; 11 nucleotides agree with TRBD2. Germline lookup yields CDR1 MNHEY and CDR2 SVGAGI. The CDR3 sequence is 14 residues long. The V segment lost 6 bases and the J segment 2 bases; nucleotides outside the gene matches: 3. CDR3 region: CASRRLAGPYEQYF. For the CDR3, the DNA is TGTGCCAGCAGGCGACTAGCGGGACCCTACGAGCAGTACTTC.

This chain links TRBV25-1 with TRBJ1-2; a possible D gene is TRBD1 (6 bases). The length of the CDR3 is 17 residues. The germline V gene has CDR1 MGHDK and CDR2 SYGVNS. Trimming cost V 1 base and J 0 bases, with 15 bases left between them. CDR3: CASSEWDTGSANYGYTF. The DNA for the CDR3 is TGTGCCAGCAGTGAATGGGACACCGGATCAGCTAACTATGGCTACACCTTC.

The V and J genes are TRBV7-2 and TRBJ2-3; 7 nucleotides line up with TRBD2. Trimming cost V 2 bases and J 6 bases; bases outside gene matches: 8. The V gene's germline CDR1 is SGHTA and CDR2 FQGNSA. This CDR3 is built from 15 residues. Here the CDR3 reads CASSLFSGTTDTQYF. The CDR3 nucleotides are TGTGCCAGCAGCTTATTTTCCGGGACTACCGATACGCAGTATTTT.

Notes on this clone: The same CDR3 arises from other DNA sequences in this sample as well. The rearrangement uses TRBV18 and TRBJ1-2; the D gene is possibly TRBD1 (5 bases). The CDR3 consists of 13 residues. V lost 3 bases and J 3 bases, leaving 8 bases between the germline ends. Looked up from germline, CDR1 is KGHSH and CDR2 is LQKENI. The CDR3 DNA reads TGTGCCAGCTCACCGGGCAGGGACTATGGCTACACCTTC. This codes for CASSPGRDYGYTF.

The chain recombines TRBV4-2 with TRBJ1-5, with no clear D. CDR1 and CDR2 (germline): LGHNA, YNFKEQ. V lost 0 bases and J lost 5, with 11 bases in between. This CDR3 region has 15 residues. This chain's CDR3 is CASSQEPQTHQPQHF. The CDR3 DNA follows: TGTGCCAGCAGCCAAGAACCCCAGACACATCAGCCCCAGCATTTT.

The chain joins TRBV7-8 to TRBJ2-3; maybe TRBD1 (5 bases). The CDR3 is made up of 13 amino acids. Trimming left V 1 base short and J 11 bases short, with 13 bases between. Germline CDR1 and CDR2: SGHVS and FQNEAQ. The CDR3 sequence: CASSLELVGVQYF. Here the CDR3 DNA reads TGTGCCAGCAGCTTAGAGCTGGTAGGGGTGCAGTATTTT.

V and J are TRBV30 and TRBJ1-2; D call uncertain. V shed 4 bases and J shed 4 bases, with 10 bases lying between them. CDR1 and CDR2 (germline): GTSNPN, SVGIG (reference sequence). CDR3 length equals 12 residues. This CDR3 is CAWINFGYGYTF. CDR3 bases: TGTGCCTGGATCAACTTTGGCTATGGCTACACCTTC.

The rearrangement joins TRBV19 to TRBJ2-3; TRBD1 agrees at 7 bases. Unmatched junction bases numbered 13, after V lost 6 bases and J lost 1 base. Germline CDR1 reads LNHDA; CDR2 reads SQIVND (reference sequence). CDR3 length equals 17 residues. DNA for the CDR3: TGTGCCAGTAGCCAGGGACAGCTCTCGCACCGCACAGATACGCAGTATTTT. Its protein is CASSQGQLSHRTDTQYF.

The V gene is TRBV5-1, the J gene TRBJ2-6; D is possibly TRBD2 (5 bases). The germline CDR1 and CDR2 sequences are SGHRS and YFSETQ. V shed 6 bases and J shed 2 bases, with 15 bases lying between them. The CDR3 loop spans 16 amino acids. DNA for the CDR3: TGCGCCAGCACTGACCGGGGAGCGGCTGGGGCCAACGTCCTGACTTTC. This sequence encodes CASTDRGAAGANVLTF.

The V call is TRBV25-1, the J call TRBJ2-5; 7 positions match TRBD1. Unmatched junction bases numbered 9, after V lost 6 bases and J lost 2 bases. Germline V CDR1 and CDR2: MGHDK, SYGVNS. The CDR3 loop spans 15 amino acids. CDR3 nucleotides: TGTGCCAGCAGATCAACCCCGGGACAGCAAGAGACCCAGTACTTC. Translating gives CASRSTPGQQETQYF.

This clone turned up a few times. This rearrangement joins TRBV29-1 to TRBJ2-2, with TRBD2 matching over 8 bases. V dropped 3 bases and J dropped 7; count of bases not matched to a gene: 1. The CDR3 length is 12 residues. CDR1 and CDR2 from the germline V gene are SQVTM and ANQGSEA. The DNA of the CDR3 is TGCAGCGTTGACGGGACTAGCGGGGAGCTGTTTTTT. This codes for CSVDGTSGELFF.

The V and J genes are TRBV30 and TRBJ2-3; D is unresolved. Trimming removed 3 bases from V and 6 bases from J, with 7 bases in between. The germline gives CDR1 GTSNPN, CDR2 SVGIG (reference sequence). The CDR3 has 11 residues. CDR3 coding DNA: TGTGCCTGGAGACTTGAGGATACGCAGTATTTT. Protein product: CAWRLEDTQYF.